The clone carrying this TCR beta chain appeared a few times. The source of the sample is a study of T-cell reconstitution after alpha-beta-depleted transplantation in children. V gave up 4 bases and J gave up 1 base, with 8 bases separating them. Looked up from germline, CDR1 is MNHNS and CDR2 is SASEGT. CDR3 length: 14 residues. TCRbeta library construction was performed incorporating unique molecular identifiers. TCRdb re-called the PCR reads through MiXCR, storing one row per CDR3 protein. This table holds a few hundred thousand distinct CDR3 sequences, about 18% found once. The sample consisted of PBMCs from the stem cell graft donor, taken from the stem cell graft. This TCR was recovered from a human donor who donated a stem cell graft to a child with acute lymphoblastic leukemia. This chain connects TRBV6-1 to TRBJ1-5, with D perhaps TRBD1 (5 bases). The CDR3 sequence: CASSARDSNQPQHF. In DNA form, the CDR3 reads TGTGCCAGCAGTGCCCGGGACAGCAATCAGCCCCAGCATTTT.